The 10 T cell receptor beta chains listed next were all sequenced from one sample in a study of graft-versus-host responses after intestinal transplantation. These receptors have no known antigen. The protocol was immunoSEQ multiplex PCR, while the TCRdb copy is restricted to in-frame clones and leaves out a portion. The data show some 92,000 clones, around nine tenths seen once. Sequencing was performed on unstimulated CD4+ T cells sorted from spleen or lymph node cells, taken before intestinal transplant. These receptors originate from a human donor who received an intestinal transplant.

The rearrangement uses TRBV19 and TRBJ1-1; 9 nucleotides agree with TRBD1. Germline loops: CDR1 LNHDA, CDR2 SQIVND (reference sequence). The CDR3 totals 15 residues. J gave up 3 bases and V 3 bases, and 5 bases lay outside the gene matches. The CDR3 bases are TGTGCCAGTAGTATGCCCGGGACAGGGTACACTGAAGCTTTCTTT. Its protein product is CASSMPGTGYTEAFF.

The CDR3 DNA sequence: TGCGCCAGCAGCTTGACAGGGTGGGGCTACGAGCAGTACTTC. Protein product: CASSLTGWGYEQYF. The chain recombines TRBV5-1 with TRBJ2-7; TRBD1 is a possible D gene (6 bases). CDR3 length: 14 residues. Germline V gene data show CDR1 as SGHRS and CDR2 as YFSETQ. The V gene lost 1 base and the J gene lost 3 bases, with 11 bases spanning the gap.

Only one count was recorded for this clone. The V call is TRBV27, the J call TRBJ1-2, with 7 positions matching TRBD1. This CDR3 is built from 13 residues. Germline CDR1 is MNHEY and CDR2 is SMNVEV (reference sequence). Unmatched junction bases numbered 11, after V lost 8 bases and J lost 8 bases. For the CDR3, the DNA is TGTGCCAGCCGAGACACAGGGGCGGGGGGCTACACCTTC. This gives the protein CASRDTGAGGYTF.

The CDR3 DNA follows: TGTGCCAGCAGCTTGAGGCCGGGGCGAGTAGCGGATAATGAGCAGTTCTTC. Protein product: CASSLRPGRVADNEQFF. This sequence joins TRBV7-2 and TRBJ2-1; TRBD2 is a possible D gene (6 bases). Trimming shortened V by 3 bases and J by 7 bases, and 22 bases separated the two germline ends. The CDR3 contains 17 residues. CDR1 and CDR2 from the germline V gene are SGHTA and FQGNSA.

This clone was observed once. The rearrangement uses TRBV11-2 and TRBJ2-2; TRBD2 matches 7 bases. Germline loops: CDR1 SGHAT, CDR2 FQNNGV. The length of the CDR3 is 15 residues. Trimming at V came to 2 bases and at J to 4 bases, leaving 4 bases not matched to a gene. The CDR3 DNA sequence: TGTGCCAGCAGCTTAACGGCGGGAGCCACCGGGGAGCTGTTTTTT. This gives the protein CASSLTAGATGELFF.

The V gene is TRBV27, the J gene TRBJ2-7, with TRBD1 identical over 8 bases. Germline V CDR1 and CDR2: MNHEY, SMNVEV (reference sequence). J was trimmed by 4 bases and V by 7 bases; bases with no gene match: 12. There are 15 residues in the CDR3. The CDR3 DNA follows: TGTGCCAGCAATACCCGGACAGGGAGAGTTTACGAGCAGTACTTC. Its protein is CASNTRTGRVYEQYF.

The CDR3 loop reads CASSPITRGFLSNTEAFF. The CDR3 bases are TGTGCCAGCAGCCCTATCACCCGGGGTTTTTTGAGTAACACTGAAGCTTTCTTT. The V gene is TRBV5-5, the J gene TRBJ1-1; no clear D gene. The V gene lost 4 bases and the J gene lost 2 bases, with 24 bases spanning the gap. Germline loops: CDR1 SGHKS, CDR2 YYEKEE (reference sequence). The length of the CDR3 is 18 residues.

This chain joins TRBV2 and TRBJ2-1, with 7 bases identical to TRBD1. J lost 8 bases, V lost 7 bases, and 8 bases had no gene match. Germline lookup yields CDR1 SNHLY and CDR2 FYNNEI. This CDR3 region has 13 residues. CDR3 loop: CASNGQDDHEQFF. In DNA form, the CDR3 reads TGTGCCAGCAACGGACAGGACGACCATGAGCAGTTCTTC.

The genes are TRBV5-4 and TRBJ1-6; D might be TRBD1 (5 bases). From germline, CDR1 is SGHNT and CDR2 YYREEE (reference sequence). Trimming took 3 bases from V and 7 from J, leaving 8 bases between them. The CDR3 is made up of 13 amino acids. This CDR3 is CASSSPGNSPLHF. In DNA form, the CDR3 reads TGTGCCAGCAGCTCCCCAGGGAATTCACCCCTCCACTTT.

V and J are TRBV7-2 and TRBJ1-4, with D perhaps matching TRBD1 (5 bases). The CDR3 consists of 15 residues. V was trimmed by 3 bases and J by 8 bases, leaving 16 bases between them. Per the germline V gene, CDR1 is SGHTA and CDR2 is FQGNSA. CDR3 in amino acids: CASSFVRDVNEKLFF. The DNA for the CDR3 is TGTGCCAGCAGCTTTGTCAGGGACGTCAACGAAAAACTGTTTTTT.